This T cell receptor beta chain was sequenced for a study of blood T cell repertoires in COVID-19. Study-level background: PBMCs, B-cell-depleted T cells, or T cells were the source of the cDNA or gDNA that made up the material.

A note on this clone: The DNA is omitted, as the CDR3 cannot be located on it reliably, and the CDR3 follows TCRdb's listing.

TCRdb's copy holds only in-frame clones and misses some; the assay was immunoSEQ multiplex PCR. Of under 100,000 clones listed, over 70% are singletons. The length of the CDR3 is 13 amino acids, counting both ends. The germline CDR1 and CDR2 sequences are MDHEN and SYDVKM. The TCR originated in a man of 80 years or more with active or convalescent COVID-19. Material for sequencing was peripheral blood. V is TRBV28 and J is TRBJ1-1. The CDR3 sequence is CASSSSRNTEAFF.